Presented here are 31 T cell receptor beta chains from one specimen sequenced in a study of cytomegalovirus exposure and HLA in healthy donors. The PCR made use of 60 Vbeta and 13 Jbeta primers. TCRdb's copy holds only in-frame clones and misses some; the assay was immunoSEQ multiplex PCR. The sample has nearly 95,000 clones; over 55% are singletons. The sample taken for sequencing was PBMCs. These receptors originate from a woman aged 25 to 39 in good health and CMV-seronegative.

This clone was seen a handful of times. The chain joins TRBV28 to TRBJ2-1, with TRBD2 matching 7 bases. CDR3 length: 15 residues. CDR1 and CDR2 (germline): MDHEN, SYDVKM. J gave up 7 bases and V 2 bases, and 8 bases lay outside the gene matches. CDR3 in amino acids: CASSLDGGGGNEQFF. The DNA for the CDR3 is TGTGCCAGCAGTTTAGATGGCGGGGGAGGGAATGAGCAGTTCTTC.

The J gene is TRBJ2-7, the V gene TRBV9; 16 positions match TRBD2. This CDR3 spans 17 amino acids. The V gene end was trimmed by 3 bases and the J gene end by 7 bases; junction bases not matched to a gene: 10. The germline gives CDR1 SGDLS, CDR2 YYNGEE. This CDR3 reads CASSEGTSGRASGEQYF. CDR3 DNA sequence: TGTGCCAGCAGCGAGGGGACTAGCGGGAGGGCCTCGGGAGAGCAGTACTTC.

The chain combines TRBV5-1 with TRBJ2-5; D unresolved. The CDR3 covers 12 residues. CDR1 is SGHRS and CDR2 is YFSETQ in the germline V gene. The V gene lost 2 bases and the J gene lost 5 bases, with 7 bases spanning the gap. The CDR3 region is CASSLSAETQYF. CDR3 nucleotide sequence: TGCGCCAGCAGCTTATCTGCGGAGACCCAGTACTTC.

This clone came up a few times. V gene TRBV19 combines with J gene TRBJ2-5; 7 bases align to TRBD2. The V gene end was trimmed by 5 bases and the J gene end by 2 bases; junction bases not matched to a gene: 2. Germline CDR1 and CDR2: LNHDA and SQIVND (reference sequence). The CDR3 has 13 residues. CDR3 nucleotides: TGTGCCAGTAGTGGCGGGGGACAAGAGACCCAGTACTTC. It codes for CASSGGGQETQYF.

The V call is TRBV27, the J call TRBJ2-7; D gene uncertain. Trimming cost V 2 bases and J 1 base, with 15 bases left between them. Germline assignment: CDR1 MNHEY and CDR2 SMNVEV (reference sequence). This CDR3 contains 16 residues. The CDR3 spells CASSLGPGSASYEQYF. For the CDR3, the DNA is TGTGCCAGCAGTTTAGGTCCAGGTTCCGCGTCCTACGAGCAGTACTTC.

This chain uses TRBV5-8 with TRBJ2-5; 7 nucleotides line up with TRBD1. Germline-derived CDR1 and CDR2 are SGHTS and YDEGEE. The CDR3 is made up of 15 amino acids. The junction had 9 bases not matched to a gene; V was cut back by 5 bases and J by 2 bases. CDR3 sequence reads: CASSWNRGIQETQYF. The CDR3 DNA follows: TGTGCCAGCAGTTGGAACAGGGGTATACAAGAGACCCAGTACTTC.

The chain couples TRBV7-6 to TRBJ2-7; 9 nucleotides match TRBD1. Germline V CDR1 and CDR2: SGHVS, FNYEAQ. V lost 5 bases and J lost 4; bases outside the gene matches: 12. The CDR3 totals 16 residues. CDR3 region: CASSDFRATGGYEQYF. In nucleotides, the CDR3 is TGTGCCAGCAGCGATTTTAGGGCGACAGGGGGATACGAGCAGTACTTC.

The V gene is TRBV2, the J gene TRBJ2-2, with a weak D call TRBD2 (6 bases). There are 15 residues in the CDR3. Germline V CDR1 and CDR2: SNHLY, FYNNEI. The V and J ends lost 6 bases and 6 bases respectively, with 17 bases between them. The CDR3 bases are TGTGCCAGCAGGGCCGGGACTGCCGGCCCCGGGGAGCTGTTTTTT. This gives the protein CASRAGTAGPGELFF.

The chain links TRBV7-6 to TRBJ2-7, with TRBD2 matching 7 bases. Germline CDR1 reads SGHVS; CDR2 reads FNYEAQ. CDR3 length: 16 residues. The V segment lost 2 bases and the J segment 6 bases; nucleotides outside the gene matches: 13. The CDR3 spells CASSLRGELRGIEQYF. CDR3 nucleotide sequence: TGTGCCAGCAGCTTACGTGGAGAGCTGCGGGGGATCGAGCAGTACTTC.

The chain employs TRBV6-7 and TRBJ2-7, with D perhaps TRBD2 (5 bases). TRBV6-7 is an ORF for which the function is uncertain. The CDR3 extends over 20 amino acids. Trimming took 1 base from V and 0 from J, leaving 25 bases between them. For the CDR3, the DNA is TGTGCCAGCAGTTACTTAGAGGTATCACCGGACTCCCCCGTCTCCTACGAGCAGTACTTC. Translated, it gives CASSYLEVSPDSPVSYEQYF.

This chain joins TRBV2 and TRBJ2-5, with 9 bases identical to TRBD2. Germline CDR1 reads SNHLY; CDR2 reads FYNNEI. The CDR3 sequence is 13 residues long. V was clipped by 8 bases and J by 4 bases; unmatched bases: 5. CDR3 sequence: CASGGGERETQYF. The DNA for the CDR3 is TGTGCCAGCGGCGGGGGGGAGCGAGAGACCCAGTACTTC.

Concerning this clone itself: One junction end does not reproduce the germline sequence, and a read error may be involved. The chain links TRBV5-6 to TRBJ2-2; 7 bases are a match to TRBD2. Germline V gives CDR1 SGHDT, CDR2 YYEEEE. The CDR3 is made up of 16 amino acids. In DNA, the CDR3 is TGTGCCAGCAGCATTAGACTAGCACCGAACGCCGGGGAGCTGTTTTTT. Translating gives CASSIRLAPNAGELFF.

As to this clone: Other DNA sequences in the sample encode the same CDR3. The rearrangement joins TRBV4-3 to TRBJ2-1; TRBD2 matches at 10 bases. Looked up from germline, CDR1 is LGHNA and CDR2 is YSLEER. Trimming cost V 1 base and J 12 bases; bases outside gene matches: 12. This CDR3 is 16 amino acids long. CDR3 sequence reads: CASSQVGLAGEGAQFF. The DNA of the CDR3 is TGCGCCAGCAGCCAAGTTGGGCTAGCGGGAGAAGGTGCGCAGTTCTTC.

This chain links TRBV7-6 with TRBJ1-2, with 9 positions matching TRBD1. Germline assignment: CDR1 SGHVS and CDR2 FNYEAQ. This CDR3 is 16 amino acids long. Trimming at V came to 3 bases and at J to 4 bases, leaving 9 bases not matched to a gene. The CDR3 nucleotides are TGTGCCAGCAGCTTGGGATGGACAGGGGTTTTCTATGGCTACACCTTC. Amino acid sequence: CASSLGWTGVFYGYTF.

Comments on this clone: The junction departs from germline at one end; a sequencing error may be responsible. The chain combines TRBV9 with TRBJ2-1; 10 positions match TRBD2. The CDR3 is 15 amino acids. Per the germline V gene, CDR1 is SGDLS and CDR2 is YYNGEE. This CDR3 is CASTVGLAVYNEQFF. The CDR3 nucleotides read TGTGCCAGCACCGTAGGACTAGCGGTATACAATGAGCAGTTCTTC. The complete variable domain, with remaining parts taken from reference TRBV9 and TRBJ2-1, reads DSGVTQTPKHLITATGQRVTLRCSPRSGDLSVYWYQQSLDQGLQFLIQYYNGEERAKGNILERFSAQQFPDLHSELNLSSLELGDSALYFCASTVGLAVYNEQFFGPGTRLTVL.

The chain employs TRBV5-1 and TRBJ2-2; 8 bases are shared with TRBD1. The CDR3 loop spans 14 amino acids. Per germline, CDR1 SGHRS and CDR2 YFSETQ. Unmatched junction bases numbered 5, after V lost 4 bases and J lost 6 bases. The CDR3 loop is CASSKTGEAGELFF. The DNA of the CDR3 is TGCGCCAGCAGCAAGACAGGGGAGGCCGGGGAGCTGTTTTTT. Together with reference TRBV5-1 and TRBJ2-2, the CDR3 gives the full variable domain: KAGVTQTPRYLIKTRGQQVTLSCSPISGHRSVSWYQQTPGQGLQFLFEYFSETQRNKGNFPGRFSGRQFSNSRSEMNVSTLELGDSALYLCASSKTGEAGELFFGEGSRLTVL.

DNA for the CDR3: TGTGCCAGCACCCCCGGGGTTAGCACAGATACGCAGTATTTT. This translates into CASTPGVSTDTQYF. J is TRBJ2-3 and V is TRBV7-9; D is perhaps TRBD2 (5 bases). V dropped 7 bases and J dropped 0 bases, with 11 bases sitting between them. The CDR3 contains 14 residues. Germline V gives CDR1 SEHNR, CDR2 FQNEAQ (reference sequence).

The chain carries TRBV6-1 and TRBJ1-3; D not certain. Trimming cost V 1 base and J 2 bases, with 12 bases left between them. The length of the CDR3 is 16 residues. From germline, CDR1 is MNHNS and CDR2 SASEGT. The DNA of the CDR3 is TGTGCCAGCAGTGAAGTCTGGTCACTAACTGGAAACACCATATATTTT. Protein product: CASSEVWSLTGNTIYF.

The chain employs TRBV7-9 and TRBJ1-2; D is possibly TRBD1 (6 bases). The germline V gene has CDR1 SEHNR and CDR2 FQNEAQ (reference sequence). V was trimmed by 1 base and J by 9 bases, leaving 15 bases between them. CDR3 length: 14 amino acids. CDR3: CASSLGQGSQSYTF. The CDR3 DNA follows: TGTGCCAGCAGCTTAGGTCAGGGGTCGCAGAGCTACACCTTC.

The V and J genes are TRBV28 and TRBJ2-1; TRBD2 agrees at 8 bases. CDR1 is MDHEN, CDR2 SYDVKM, per germline. CDR3 size: 14 residues. The ends lost 7 bases at V and 1 base at J; junction bases unmatched: 3. The CDR3 DNA follows: TGTGCCAGCAAGAGCGGGGGATCCTACAATGAGCAGTTCTTC. This encodes CASKSGGSYNEQFF.

The J gene is TRBJ1-5, the V gene TRBV6-5; D unclear. The CDR3 loop spans 15 amino acids. V dropped 5 bases and J dropped 4 bases, with 15 bases sitting between them. CDR1 is MNHEY and CDR2 is SVGAGI in the germline V gene. The chain's CDR3 is CASSLGSLGNQPQHF. CDR3 DNA: TGTGCCAGCAGTCTAGGGAGCCTCGGGAATCAGCCCCAGCATTTT.

This clone was detected only a few times. CDR3 in amino acids: CASSLARGLYNEQFF. CDR3 nucleotide sequence: TGTGCCAGCAGCCTGGCCAGGGGGCTTTACAATGAGCAGTTCTTC. The rearrangement uses TRBV7-2 and TRBJ2-1, with 8 bases lining up with TRBD1. The germline gives CDR1 SGHTA, CDR2 FQGNSA. The junction had 7 bases not matched to a gene; V was cut back by 5 bases and J by 4 bases. This CDR3 comprises 15 residues.

This sequence joins TRBV2 and TRBJ2-5; D may be TRBD1 (6 bases). TRBJ2-7 explains the end of the DNA better; the J call may be wrong. The length of the CDR3 is 12 residues. CDR1 and CDR2 (germline): SNHLY, FYNNEI. CDR3 nucleotide sequence: TGTGCCAGCAGGGACAGACTCTACGAGCAGTACTTC. This codes for CASRDRLYEQYF.

This clone appeared once. V is TRBV10-2 and J is TRBJ2-5, with a possible D match to TRBD1 (5 bases). CDR3 length equals 13 residues. Looked up from germline, CDR1 is WSHSY and CDR2 is SAAADI. Between the trimmed V and J ends, which lost 8 bases and 1 base, there was a span of 11 bases. CDR3 nucleotides: TGCGCCAGCCGACAGACAGCCCAAGAGACCCAGTACTTC. It yields the protein CASRQTAQETQYF.

This clone came up a few times. The CDR3 spells CASSLEGRGLVNYGYTF. DNA for the CDR3: TGTGCCAGCAGCTTAGAGGGCAGGGGACTAGTGAACTATGGCTACACCTTC. The gene calls are TRBV7-9 and TRBJ1-2; a weak D match, TRBD1 (6 bases). CDR1 is SEHNR and CDR2 is FQNEAQ in the germline V gene (reference sequence). V lost 1 base and J 2 bases, leaving 17 bases between the germline ends. There are 17 residues in the CDR3.

The chain couples TRBV2 to TRBJ1-4; a weak D match, TRBD1 (6 bases). Germline V CDR1 and CDR2: SNHLY, FYNNEI. The CDR3 covers 17 residues. V was pared by 6 bases and J by 8 bases, with 25 bases between. In nucleotides, the CDR3 is TGTGCCAGCAGCGAGACTTTAGTGGCAGGGGAGTCCGAAAAACTGTTTTTT. Translated, it gives CASSETLVAGESEKLFF.

V usage is TRBV2 and J usage is TRBJ2-2; unclear D gene. This CDR3 has 14 amino acids. Deletions cut 7 bases from V and 1 base from J, with 10 bases between. CDR1 is SNHLY and CDR2 is FYNNEI in the germline V gene. Here the CDR3 reads CASTQVLNTGELFF. CDR3 bases: TGTGCCAGCACCCAGGTACTGAACACCGGGGAGCTGTTTTTT.

The chain joins TRBV19 to TRBJ2-5; 14 bases are a match to TRBD2. V lost 6 bases and J lost 10; bases outside the gene matches: 4. The CDR3 runs 13 residues. CDR1 LNHDA and CDR2 SQIVND come from the germline V gene (reference sequence). The CDR3 DNA reads as TGTGCCAGTAGGGGACTAGCGGGAGATTACCAGTACTTC. Protein: CASRGLAGDYQYF.

This clone was seen a handful of times. The V gene is TRBV7-9, the J gene TRBJ1-4; D remains ambiguous. The CDR3 totals 16 residues. Looked up from germline, CDR1 is SEHNR and CDR2 is FQNEAQ (reference sequence). V gave up 10 bases and J gave up 0 bases, with 18 bases separating them. CDR3 in DNA: TGTGCCAACAACACCGTCGCGGGTGCAACTAATGAAAAACTGTTTTTT. It codes for CANNTVAGATNEKLFF.

This clone came up a few times. The chain carries TRBV6-5 and TRBJ1-5, with 9 nucleotides matching TRBD1. With V trimmed by 5 bases and J by 4 bases, 3 bases remained unmatched. Germline V gene sequence: CDR1 MNHEY, CDR2 SVGAGI. The CDR3 is 14 amino acids. The CDR3 bases are TGTGCCAGCAGTCGCGGGACAGGGAATCAGCCCCAGCATTTT. Protein: CASSRGTGNQPQHF.

This clone was detected only a few times. V usage is TRBV10-1 and J usage is TRBJ2-5; 9 bases match TRBD1. The closer fit of TRBJ2-7 to the DNA end suggests the J call may be wrong. Per germline, CDR1 WNHNN and CDR2 SYGVQD (reference sequence). The CDR3 is made up of 14 amino acids. The CDR3 DNA sequence: TGCGCCAGCAGTCCCGGGACAGGGTACCACGAGCAGTACTTC. Translation gives CASSPGTGYHEQYF.